A selection of T cell receptor beta chains follows, all from one sample in a study of STAT5B mutations in CD4+ large granular lymphocyte leukemia. Assay used: immunoSEQ multiplex PCR; TCRdb lists only in-frame clones, some missing. The sample has about 34,000 clones, over 65% seen once. Sequenced input: CD4+ T cells from blood buffy coats. Every receptor here comes from a human donor in good health. Each CDR3 is given with its conserved first and last residue. D genes are given only for firm matches. Size values are once, few and many counts, or a class for expanded clones, and some rows have none.

v_gene,j_gene,abundance,len,d_gene,CDR3aa,CDR3nt
TRBV7-6,TRBJ2-1,-,15,TRBD2,CASSLLAGGYNEQFF,TGTGCCAGCAGTCTCCTAGCGGGAGGGTACAATGAGCAGTTCTTC
TRBV10-3,TRBJ2-7,-,13,-,CAISDGRGYEQYF,TGTGCCATCAGTGACGGGCGAGGCTACGAGCAGTACTTC
TRBV7-9,TRBJ2-7,-,16,-,CASSRYRRVATYEQYF,TGTGCCAGCAGCCGCTATCGCCGGGTTGCGACCTACGAGCAGTACTTC
TRBV11-3,TRBJ2-7,-,14,TRBD1,CASSSRKQGDEQYF,TGTGCCAGCAGCTCGAGAAAACAGGGGGACGAGCAGTACTTC
TRBV7-8,TRBJ2-7,few,14,-,CASSLAGKSGEQYF,TGTGCCAGCAGCTTAGCCGGAAAGTCGGGCGAGCAGTACTTC
TRBV4-3,TRBJ1-6,few,15,-,CASSQDMGPRSPLHF,TGCGCCAGCAGCCAAGATATGGGCCCAAGGTCACCCCTCCACTTT
TRBV19,TRBJ1-5,-,15,-,CASSMGDSSNQPQHF,TGTGCCAGTAGTATGGGCGACAGCTCGAATCAGCCCCAGCATTTT
TRBV27,TRBJ1-2,few,13,-,CASREQGWDGYTF,TGTGCCAGCAGAGAACAGGGTTGGGATGGCTACACCTTC
TRBV5-1,TRBJ1-4,-,13,-,CASSRPTNEKLFF,TGCGCCAGCTCCAGGCCAACTAATGAAAAACTGTTTTTT
TRBV5-1,TRBJ2-1,-,17,-,CASSLTGTTNSYNEQFF,TGCGCCAGCAGCCTCACCGGGACCACGAACTCCTACAATGAGCAGTTCTTC
TRBV7-2,TRBJ2-7,-,15,TRBD2,CASSFLSGGVYEQYF,TGTGCCAGCAGCTTCCTTAGCGGGGGGGTCTACGAGCAGTACTTC
TRBV6-5,TRBJ1-1,-,13,-,CASSYKGTTEAFF,TGTGCCAGCAGTTACAAGGGAACCACTGAAGCTTTCTTT
TRBV18,TRBJ1-5,-,13,-,CASSVDLNQPQHF,TGTGCCAGCTCCGTCGACCTAAATCAGCCCCAGCATTTT
TRBV5-1,TRBJ1-6,-,16,-,CASSLSSGGGGSPLHF,TGCGCCAGCAGCTTGTCTTCGGGGGGAGGCGGTTCACCCCTCCACTTT
TRBV20-1,TRBJ2-3,-,11,-,CSARKQGPQYF,TGCAGTGCTAGGAAGCAGGGGCCGCAGTATTTT
TRBV7-2,TRBJ1-3,-,17,TRBD1,CASSPQGQGISGNTIYF,TGTGCCAGCAGCCCGCAAGGACAGGGGATCTCTGGAAACACCATATATTTT
TRBV25-1,TRBJ2-5,-,11,-,CASSELRAQYF,TGTGCCAGCAGTGAATTGAGGGCCCAGTACTTC
TRBV7-6,TRBJ2-1,-,16,TRBD1,CASSLVAGQGRYEQFF,TGTGCCAGCAGCTTAGTGGCGGGACAGGGGCGATATGAGCAGTTCTTC
TRBV7-2,TRBJ2-7,-,16,-,CASSPRTTPTSYEQYF,TGTGCCAGCAGCCCTCGGACTACGCCGACATCCTACGAGCAGTACTTC
TRBV7-9,TRBJ1-3,-,13,-,CASRGISGNTIYF,TGTGCCAGCAGGGGTATCTCTGGAAACACCATATATTTT
TRBV9,TRBJ2-6,-,15,-,CASSGLSFGANVLTF,TGTGCCAGCAGCGGCCTTAGCTTTGGGGCCAACGTCCTGACTTTC
TRBV29-1,TRBJ1-5,-,14,TRBD1,CSAVDRGDNQPQHF,TGCAGCGCTGTGGACAGGGGGGACAATCAGCCCCAGCATTTT
TRBV7-8,TRBJ2-7,-,13,-,CASRGDSHYEQYF,TGTGCCAGCAGGGGTGACAGTCATTACGAGCAGTACTTC
TRBV27,TRBJ1-2,-,16,-,CASSTVIGRRQSGYTF,TGTGCCAGCAGCACCGTTATCGGACGTCGCCAGAGTGGCTACACCTTC
TRBV7-6,TRBJ2-7,once,15,-,CASSLALNPTYEQYF,TGTGCCAGCAGCTTAGCGCTGAACCCGACCTACGAGCAGTACTTC
TRBV7-2,TRBJ2-1,-,15,TRBD1,CASSPAGTGYNEQFF,TGTGCCAGCAGCCCGGCCGGGACAGGATACAATGAGCAGTTCTTC
TRBV5-4,TRBJ2-1,-,15,-,CASSLGTRSYNEQFF,TGTGCCAGCAGCTTAGGAACTCGCTCCTACAATGAGCAGTTCTTC
TRBV20-1,TRBJ1-1,few,10,-,CSAGGTEAFF,TGCAGTGCCGGTGGCACTGAAGCTTTCTTT
TRBV10-3,TRBJ1-5,-,14,-,CAISEDLSNQPQHF,TGTGCCATCAGTGAGGACCTTAGCAATCAGCCCCAGCATTTT
TRBV19,TRBJ1-1,few,14,TRBD1,CASRRDRVGTEAFF,TGTGCCAGTAGACGCGACAGGGTAGGCACTGAAGCTTTCTTT
TRBV10-3,TRBJ2-1,-,15,-,CAITQGGTYGNEQFF,TGTGCCATCACTCAGGGCGGGACATACGGCAATGAGCAGTTCTTC
TRBV5-1,TRBJ1-1,-,14,-,CASSLGHLNTEAFF,TGCGCCAGCAGCTTGGGACATTTGAACACTGAAGCTTTCTTT
TRBV5-8,TRBJ1-5,-,15,-,CASSSGTIGNQPQHF,TGTGCCAGCAGCTCCGGGACAATCGGCAATCAGCCCCAGCATTTT
TRBV19,TRBJ2-1,once,12,-,CASRDGLNEQFF,TGTGCCAGTAGGGACGGTCTCAATGAGCAGTTCTTC
TRBV10-3,TRBJ1-2,-,13,-,CAISEGAHYGYTF,TGTGCCATCAGTGAAGGGGCTCACTATGGCTACACCTTC
TRBV11-2,TRBJ2-5,-,14,-,CASSQSVRPETQYF,TGTGCCAGCAGCCAATCCGTTAGGCCAGAGACCCAGTACTTC
TRBV25-1,TRBJ2-1,-,16,TRBD2,CASSDSSGSSYNEQFF,TGTGCCAGCAGTGATTCTAGCGGGAGCTCCTACAATGAGCAGTTCTTC
TRBV6-1,TRBJ2-5,-,14,-,CASRTRGEQETQYF,TGTGCCAGCAGGACCCGTGGGGAGCAAGAGACCCAGTACTTC
TRBV5-4,TRBJ1-2,-,15,-,CASSPRGRLDYGYTF,TGTGCCAGCAGCCCCCGGGGGAGGCTCGACTATGGCTACACCTTC
TRBV2,TRBJ2-7,-,16,-,CATSSPGMRGVYEQYF,TGTGCCACCTCCTCCCCAGGGATGCGGGGCGTCTACGAGCAGTACTTC
TRBV7-6,TRBJ1-1,-,14,-,CASSLGPGDTEAFF,TGTGCCAGCAGCTTAGGACCGGGGGACACTGAAGCTTTCTTT
TRBV7-2,TRBJ2-3,-,16,TRBD2,CASGRRGTSVTDTQYF,TGTGCCAGCGGTCGGAGGGGGACTAGCGTGACAGATACGCAGTATTTT
TRBV5-6,TRBJ2-7,-,11,-,CASAKERGLDF,TGTGCCAGCGCCAAGGAGAGGGGTCTAGACTTC
TRBV15,TRBJ1-4,-,20,-,CATSDLGVMATNGPNEKLFF,TGTGCCACCAGCGACTTGGGGGTAATGGCAACTAATGGGCCTAATGAAAAACTGTTTTTT
TRBV25-1,TRBJ2-5,-,16,TRBD2,CASSDLRGGEQETQYF,TGTGCCAGCAGTGACTTACGGGGGGGCGAACAAGAGACCCAGTACTTC
TRBV19,TRBJ2-7,-,16,TRBD2,CASSKGLAGLFDEQYF,TGTGCCAGTAGTAAAGGACTAGCGGGATTGTTTGACGAGCAGTACTTC
TRBV7-2,TRBJ1-1,-,13,TRBD1,CASSLEGTAAAFF,TGTGCCAGCAGCTTAGAGGGGACAGCTGCAGCTTTCTTT
TRBV5-8,TRBJ2-4,-,19,TRBD2,CASSLRRTSGGSAKNIQYF,TGTGCCAGCAGCCTCCGACGGACTAGCGGGGGGTCGGCCAAAAACATTCAGTACTTC
TRBV29-1,TRBJ2-5,-,14,-,CSVKRGQNQETQYF,TGCAGCGTCAAAAGAGGACAAAACCAAGAGACCCAGTACTTC
TRBV5-1,TRBJ2-1,-,18,TRBD2,CASSYTSVTSGRLDEQFF,TGCGCCAGCAGCTACACCTCCGTCACTAGCGGGAGATTGGATGAGCAGTTCTTC
TRBV7-9,TRBJ1-5,-,14,TRBD1,CASSLAGGHQPQHF,TGTGCCAGCAGCTTAGCAGGGGGCCATCAGCCCCAGCATTTT
TRBV6-1,TRBJ2-7,-,15,-,CASSAFDLLSYEQYF,TGTGCCAGCAGTGCTTTCGATCTACTTTCCTACGAGCAGTACTTC
TRBV27,TRBJ2-2,-,17,TRBD2,CASSSPFGRGGAGELFF,TGTGCCAGCAGTTCCCCCTTCGGGCGGGGGGGGGCCGGGGAGCTGTTTTTT
TRBV27,TRBJ2-1,-,15,TRBD2,CASSLKAGGPYEQFF,TGTGCCAGCAGTTTAAAAGCGGGAGGGCCTTATGAGCAGTTCTTC
TRBV5-4,TRBJ2-5,-,19,TRBD2,CASSRPRALAGGLPETQYF,TGTGCCAGCAGCCGTCCCAGGGCACTAGCGGGAGGGCTTCCGGAGACCCAGTACTTC
TRBV7-9,TRBJ1-6,few,12,-,CASGGLNSPLHF,TGTGCCAGCGGCGGCCTTAATTCACCCCTCCACTTT
TRBV5-4,TRBJ1-2,-,14,-,CASSPQAGSDGYTF,TGTGCCAGCAGCCCCCAGGCAGGGAGCGATGGCTACACCTTC
TRBV10-1,TRBJ2-7,-,13,TRBD2,CASPIAGELEQYF,TGCGCCAGCCCAATAGCGGGAGAACTCGAGCAGTACTTC
TRBV11-2,TRBJ1-2,-,13,-,CASSPDRDYGYTF,TGTGCCAGCAGCCCGGACAGAGACTATGGCTACACCTTC
TRBV28,TRBJ1-6,-,15,TRBD1,CASSLAGGAHSPLHF,TGTGCCAGCAGTTTAGCAGGGGGCGCGCACTCACCCCTCCACTTT